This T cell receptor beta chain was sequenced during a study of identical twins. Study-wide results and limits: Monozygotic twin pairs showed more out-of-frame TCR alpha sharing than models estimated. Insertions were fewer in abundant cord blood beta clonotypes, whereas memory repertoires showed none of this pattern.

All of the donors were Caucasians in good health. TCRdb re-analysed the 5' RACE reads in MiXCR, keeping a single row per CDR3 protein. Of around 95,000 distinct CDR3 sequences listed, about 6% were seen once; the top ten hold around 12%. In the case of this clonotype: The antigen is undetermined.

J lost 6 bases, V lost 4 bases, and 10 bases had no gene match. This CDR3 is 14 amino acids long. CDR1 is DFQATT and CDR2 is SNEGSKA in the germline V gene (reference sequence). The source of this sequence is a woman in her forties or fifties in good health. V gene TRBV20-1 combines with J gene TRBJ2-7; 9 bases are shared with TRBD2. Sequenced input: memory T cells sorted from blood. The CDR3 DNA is TGCAGTGCTACCAGTGAAGCGGGAGGCTCCGAGCAGTACGTC. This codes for CSATSEAGGSEQYV.